This TCR beta chain was captured by sequencing in a study of T cell repertoires in cytomegalovirus infection. Study details: It was recently identified HLA-C-restricted and well-studied HLA-B-restricted CMV epitopes that the study used. It was the public TCR beta signatures that indicated both CMV infection and matching HLA type. Study-wide findings and caveats: Across the ex vivo response, the dominant clonotypes were HLA-C-restricted CMV-specific TCR beta clonotypes.

Details on this clonotype: The antigen is undetermined. One junction end disagrees with the germline gene, perhaps due to a read error.

Germline loops: CDR1 SGHVS, CDR2 FQNEAQ. The CDR3 contains 19 residues. MiXCR, run by TCRdb on the reads, gives a single entry per CDR3 protein. The top ten hold around 45% of the sample, which has hundreds of thousands of distinct CDR3 sequences, approximately 46% seen once. The chain has TRBV7-8 and TRBJ1-4; D ambiguous. The sample consisted of cultured PBMCs, taken from culture after CMV antigen stimulation. This receptor was obtained from a human donor in good health (CMV status not recorded). Some clones in this sample may be carry-over from other donors' samples. The CDR3 DNA follows: TGTGCCAGCAGCTTATTTAGGTTCCGTTTCGAAAAGGCTAATGAAAAACTGCTTTTT. Its translation is CASSLFRFRFEKANEKLLF.